The 29 T cell receptor beta chains below come from one sample, sequenced in a study of CD4 T cells in relation to SARS-CoV-2 and coronaviruses. Method: immunoSEQ multiplex PCR; TCRdb's copy keeps in-frame clones and lacks some. The profile shows roughly 68,000 clones, about 92% of them singletons. Unexposed donor CD4+ T cells date from about 2011-2019, before the COVID-19 pandemic. The sequenced material came from naive CD4+ T cells from PBMCs. The subset here: naive CD4+ T cells isolated by negative enrichment. The origin of the receptors is a human donor in good health.

The rearrangement joins TRBV11-3 to TRBJ2-1, with D unclear. The CDR3 is 15 amino acids. Germline CDR1 SGHNT, CDR2 YENEEA. Trimming removed 2 bases at V and 6 bases at J, with 14 bases between. CDR3 sequence (DNA): TGTGCCAGCAGCTTAAGGCCTGGCCACTTCAATGAGCAGTTCTTC. This gives the protein CASSLRPGHFNEQFF. The whole variable domain, filled in from reference TRBV11-3 and TRBJ2-1, reads EAGVVQSPRYKIIEKKQPVAFWCNPISGHNTLYWYLQNLGQGPELLIRYENEEAVDDSQLPKDRFSAERLKGVDSTLKIQPAELGDSAVYLCASSLRPGHFNEQFFGPGTRLTVL.

J is TRBJ1-5 and V is TRBV19, with D perhaps matching TRBD1 (6 bases). Trimming pared 6 bases from V and 0 bases from J, leaving 15 bases between. The CDR3 runs 16 residues. Germline V CDR1 and CDR2: LNHDA, SQIVND (reference sequence). The CDR3 is CASSRNREYSNQPQHF. The CDR3, as DNA: TGTGCCAGTAGCCGAAACAGGGAGTATAGCAATCAGCCCCAGCATTTT.

The chain links TRBV11-1 to TRBJ2-7; 11 bases align to TRBD1. J lost 5 bases, V lost 1 base, and 7 bases had no gene match. The CDR3 has 16 amino acids. Germline V gives CDR1 SGHAT, CDR2 FQDESV (reference sequence). CDR3 sequence: CASSLDFGQGANEQYF. For the CDR3, the DNA is TGTGCCAGCAGCTTAGATTTCGGACAGGGGGCGAACGAGCAGTACTTC. Full variable domain (missing parts from reference TRBV11-1 and TRBJ2-7): EAEVAQSPRYKITEKSQAVAFWCDPISGHATLYWYRQILGQGPELLVQFQDESVVDDSQLPKDRFSAERLKGVDSTLKIQPAELGDSAMYLCASSLDFGQGANEQYFGPGTRLTVT.

The chain is built from TRBV7-7 and TRBJ2-2; maybe TRBD2 (5 bases). Germline values: CDR1 SSHAT, CDR2 FNYEAQ (reference sequence). The length of the CDR3 is 14 residues. CDR3 loop: CASTRDLNTGELFF. CDR3 sequence (DNA): TGTGCTAGTACCCGGGATCTGAACACCGGGGAGCTGTTTTTT. Filled out from reference TRBV7-7 and TRBJ2-2, the complete variable domain reads GAGVSQSPRYKVTKRGQDVTLRCDPISSHATLYWYQQALGQGPEFLTYFNYEAQPDKSGLPSDRFSAERPEGSISTLTIQRTEQRDSAMYRCASTRDLNTGELFFGEGSRLTVL.

CDR3 residues: CASSIPTGARSYGYTF. DNA for the CDR3: TGTGCCAGTAGTATTCCCACAGGGGCGAGGAGCTATGGCTACACCTTC. This rearrangement joins TRBV19 to TRBJ1-2; 7 bases match TRBD1. The CDR3 contains 16 residues. V gave up 3 bases and J gave up 4 bases; unmatched junction bases: 11. Per the germline V gene, CDR1 is LNHDA and CDR2 is SQIVND (reference sequence). Complete variable domain (other parts from reference TRBV19 and TRBJ1-2): DGGITQSPKYLFRKEGQNVTLSCEQNLNHDAMYWYRQDPGQGLRLIYYSQIVNDFQKGDIAEGYSVSREKKESFPLTVTSAQKNPTAFYLCASSIPTGARSYGYTFGSGTRLTVV.

V usage is TRBV3-1 (or the pseudogene TRBV3-2) and J usage is TRBJ1-1, with D unresolved. CDR1 LGHDT and CDR2 YNNKEL come from the germline V gene (reference sequence). V gave up 0 bases and J gave up 0 bases, with 8 bases separating them. This CDR3 region has 15 residues. CDR3 in amino acids: CASSQERTLNTEAFF. DNA of the CDR3: TGTGCCAGCAGCCAAGAAAGAACTCTGAACACTGAAGCTTTCTTT.

The chain links TRBV29-1 to TRBJ2-3; 8 bases agree with TRBD1. The V gene's germline CDR1 is SQVTM and CDR2 ANQGSEA. With 6 bases clipped from V and 4 bases from J, the junction kept 6 bases outside the gene matches. The CDR3 runs 13 residues. The CDR3 DNA follows: TGCAGCGTGGGACAGGTAACCCCAGATACGCAGTATTTT. Amino acid sequence: CSVGQVTPDTQYF.

The chain is built from TRBV9 and TRBJ2-3, with D possibly matching TRBD2 (6 bases). Trimming stripped 0 bases from V and 4 bases from J, with 12 bases between. Germline CDR1 is SGDLS and CDR2 is YYNGEE. This CDR3 contains 15 residues. The CDR3 nucleotides are TGTGCCAGCAGCGTAGCGGGAGTTCATCCAGATACGCAGTATTTT. Its translation: CASSVAGVHPDTQYF.

This chain uses TRBV4-2 with TRBJ2-5; TRBD1 might be the D (5 bases). Germline-derived CDR1 and CDR2 are LGHNA and YNFKEQ. V lost 0 bases and J lost 2, with 16 bases in between. The CDR3 has 17 amino acids. CDR3: CASSQDRRQGGQETQYF. In DNA, the CDR3 is TGTGCCAGCAGCCAAGATAGGCGTCAGGGTGGGCAAGAGACCCAGTACTTC.

The chain uses TRBV15 and TRBJ2-7; D might be TRBD1 or TRBD2, each matching 5 bases. Germline V CDR1 and CDR2: LNHNV, YYDKDF (reference sequence). Trimming removed 0 bases at V and 6 bases at J, with 15 bases between. This CDR3 spans 15 amino acids. CDR3 in DNA: TGTGCCACCAGCAGAGATGGGCTGGGGGAGACCGAGCAGTACTTC. Protein product: CATSRDGLGETEQYF. Based on the CDR3 plus reference TRBV15 and TRBJ2-7, the full variable domain is DAMVIQNPRYQVTQFGKPVTLSCSQTLNHNVMYWYQQKSSQAPKLLFHYYDKDFNNEADTPDNFQSRRPNTSFCFLDIRSPGLGDTAMYLCATSRDGLGETEQYFGPGTRLTVT.

The gene calls are TRBV27 and TRBJ2-1; D perhaps matches TRBD1 (6 bases). The length of the CDR3 is 15 residues. Germline values: CDR1 MNHEY, CDR2 SMNVEV (reference sequence). Between the trimmed V and J ends, which lost 0 bases and 4 bases, there was a span of 10 bases. This chain's CDR3 is CASSLSGQGYNEQFF. DNA for the CDR3: TGTGCCAGCAGTTTATCGGGACAAGGATACAATGAGCAGTTCTTC.

To note about this clone: At one end the junction does not follow the germline gene, possibly because of a read error. CDR3 in amino acids: CASSFAGGPGELFF. CDR3 in DNA: TGTGCTAGCAGCTTTGCAGGGGGTCCCGGGGAGCTGTTTTTT. This chain joins TRBV7-7 and TRBJ2-2; 7 bases fit TRBD1. This CDR3 spans 14 amino acids. Germline loops: CDR1 SSHAT, CDR2 FNYEAQ (reference sequence). Complete variable domain (other parts from reference TRBV7-7 and TRBJ2-2): GAGVSQSPRYKVTKRGQDVTLRCDPISSHATLYWYQQALGQGPEFLTYFNYEAQPDKSGLPSDRFSAERPEGSISTLTIQRTEQRDSAMYRCASSFAGGPGELFFGEGSRLTVL.

J is TRBJ2-2 and V is TRBV7-2; D is ambiguous. The CDR3 totals 16 residues. Trimming pared 5 bases from V and 0 bases from J, leaving 13 bases between. The germline gives CDR1 SGHTA, CDR2 FQGNSA. The CDR3 is CASSPLGRTNTGELFF. The CDR3 DNA reads TGTGCCAGCAGCCCCCTTGGAAGGACGAACACCGGGGAGCTGTTTTTT.

The chain carries TRBV30 and TRBJ2-3; D is unresolved. V dropped 6 bases and J dropped 2 bases, with 12 bases sitting between them. CDR3 length equals 13 residues. Germline V gives CDR1 GTSNPN, CDR2 SVGIG (reference sequence). The CDR3 is CACPGKFTDTQYF. CDR3 DNA sequence: TGTGCCTGCCCGGGCAAATTCACAGATACGCAGTATTTT.

Written as DNA, the CDR3 is TGCGCCAGCAGCCAAGAAGCCAACTACGAGCAGTACTTC. This encodes CASSQEANYEQYF. The J gene is TRBJ2-7, the V gene TRBV4-1; D gene unclear. The length of the CDR3 is 13 residues. The V end lost 0 bases, the J end lost 3 bases, and 6 bases lay between the germline ends. Germline V gene sequence: CDR1 MGHRA, CDR2 YSYEKL.

The V gene is TRBV18, the J gene TRBJ1-4, with D maybe TRBD1 (5 bases). Trimming cost V 4 bases and J 4 bases, with 7 bases left between them. Germline V lookup: CDR1 KGHSH, CDR2 LQKENI. The CDR3 extends over 13 amino acids. CDR3 coding DNA: TGTGCCAGCTCACAGGGACTTAATGAAAAACTGTTTTTT. Residues: CASSQGLNEKLFF. The whole variable domain, filled in from reference TRBV18 and TRBJ1-4, reads NAGVMQNPRHLVRRRGQEARLRCSPMKGHSHVYWYRQLPEEGLKFMVYLQKENIIDESGMPKERFSAEFPKEGPSILRIQQVVRGDSAAYFCASSQGLNEKLFFGSGTQLSVL.

This chain uses TRBV7-2 with TRBJ2-3; D is perhaps TRBD2 (5 bases). Germline V gene data show CDR1 as SGHTA and CDR2 as FQGNSA. The CDR3 extends over 13 amino acids. Trimming pared 5 bases from V and 11 bases from J, leaving 17 bases between. The CDR3 here is CASSTERGAVQYF. CDR3 in DNA: TGTGCCAGCAGCACGGAAAGAGGAGCGGTGCAGTATTTT.

The chain combines TRBV5-1 with TRBJ1-4; unclear D gene. Germline V gives CDR1 SGHRS, CDR2 YFSETQ. V was trimmed by 2 bases and J by 0 bases, leaving 8 bases between them. The CDR3 length is 15 residues. CDR3 sequence: CASSLGPTTNEKLFF. DNA of the CDR3: TGCGCCAGCAGCTTAGGGCCAACAACTAATGAAAAACTGTTTTTT.

The V call is TRBV30, the J call TRBJ1-4, with unresolved D. There are 14 residues in the CDR3. The V gene lost 2 bases and the J gene lost 7 bases, with 14 bases spanning the gap. CDR1 GTSNPN and CDR2 SVGIG come from the germline V gene (reference sequence). CDR3 sequence: CAWSSQVEVEKLFF. In DNA, the CDR3 is TGTGCCTGGAGTTCCCAGGTGGAAGTTGAAAAACTGTTTTTT.

The chain uses TRBV6-5 and TRBJ1-1, with D possibly being TRBD1 (5 bases). The CDR3 is made up of 15 amino acids. V was pared by 2 bases and J by 0 bases, with 10 bases between. CDR1 is MNHEY and CDR2 is SVGAGI in the germline V gene. The CDR3 is CASSYSRGVNTEAFF. For the CDR3, the DNA is TGTGCCAGCAGTTACAGTCGGGGGGTGAACACTGAAGCTTTCTTT.

The chain recombines TRBV5-5 with TRBJ2-7; D might be TRBD2 (6 bases). V lost 1 base and J lost 5, with 16 bases in between. Germline lookup yields CDR1 SGHKS and CDR2 YYEKEE (reference sequence). The CDR3 is made up of 15 amino acids. The chain's CDR3 is CASSLLPGVPNEQYF. CDR3 sequence (DNA): TGTGCCAGCAGCTTGCTACCGGGGGTCCCAAACGAGCAGTACTTC.

The CDR3 bases are TGTGCCAGCAGCCCGGGGGGGCCGCTGGATACGCAGTATTTT. It encodes CASSPGGPLDTQYF. V usage is TRBV3-1 (or the pseudogene TRBV3-2) and J usage is TRBJ2-3, with 8 nucleotides matching TRBD2. V lost 4 bases to trimming and J lost 6 bases; unmatched junction nucleotides: 6. The CDR3 length is 14 residues. Germline V gene sequence: CDR1 LGHDT, CDR2 YNNKEL (reference sequence).

The rearrangement links TRBV5-1 to TRBJ1-2; D gene unclear. V dropped 4 bases and J dropped 0 bases, with 7 bases sitting between them. CDR1 is SGHRS, CDR2 YFSETQ, per germline. This CDR3 has 13 amino acids. CDR3 bases: TGCGCCAGCAGCATTGGTACTAACTATGGCTACACCTTC. It codes for CASSIGTNYGYTF.

This clone showed up just once. V and J are TRBV9 and TRBJ2-1; 13 bases match TRBD2. CDR1 and CDR2 from the germline V gene are SGDLS and YYNGEE. The CDR3 has 17 amino acids. Trimming removed 2 bases from V and 4 bases from J; junction bases left unmatched: 6. The CDR3 region is CASSVRLAGGIYNEQFF. The CDR3 nucleotides read TGTGCCAGCAGCGTTCGACTAGCGGGGGGAATTTACAATGAGCAGTTCTTC.

This chain uses TRBV7-2 with TRBJ1-6, with D possibly being TRBD1 (6 bases). Germline V gene sequence: CDR1 SGHTA, CDR2 FQGNSA. The CDR3 has 14 amino acids. Trimming stripped 6 bases from V and 6 bases from J, with 12 bases between. CDR3 in DNA: TGTGCCAGCAGGAAAACAGGGTCTAATTCACCCCTCCACTTT. Amino acid sequence: CASRKTGSNSPLHF.

The chain combines TRBV29-1 with TRBJ1-6; D is undetermined. This CDR3 has 13 residues. The V gene lost 4 bases and the J gene lost 10 bases, with 14 bases spanning the gap. Germline V CDR1 and CDR2: SQVTM, ANQGSEA. The CDR3 DNA follows: TGCAGCGTTGCCAGCCACGGCGACTCACCCCTCCACTTT. As protein: CSVASHGDSPLHF.

V and J are TRBV7-8 and TRBJ2-2; 8 bases line up with TRBD1. The ends lost 5 bases at V and 7 bases at J; junction bases unmatched: 12. This CDR3 comprises 16 residues. CDR1 and CDR2 from the germline V gene are SGHVS and FQNEAQ. The CDR3 DNA reads TGTGCCAGCAGCATCCGTACAGGGGGGTACAGCGGGGAGCTGTTTTTT. Its protein product is CASSIRTGGYSGELFF.

V gene TRBV24-1 combines with J gene TRBJ1-4; 9 bases map to TRBD1. Germline assignment: CDR1 KGHDR and CDR2 SFDVKD. V was clipped by 2 bases and J by 6 bases; unmatched bases: 3. This CDR3 contains 15 residues. The CDR3 here is CATSDSRQGDEKLFF. The CDR3 nucleotides read TGTGCCACCAGTGATTCCCGACAGGGGGATGAAAAACTGTTTTTT.

As DNA, the CDR3 is TGTGCCAGCAGCGAAACGTCCCTCTCCTACGAGCAGTACTTC. It yields the protein CASSETSLSYEQYF. The genes are TRBV9 and TRBJ2-7; no reliable D call. The CDR3 has 14 residues. Germline V CDR1 and CDR2: SGDLS, YYNGEE. Trimming pared 3 bases from V and 0 bases from J, leaving 10 bases between. The variable domain in full, with the rest retrieved from reference TRBV9 and TRBJ2-7, is DSGVTQTPKHLITATGQRVTLRCSPRSGDLSVYWYQQSLDQGLQFLIQYYNGEERAKGNILERFSAQQFPDLHSELNLSSLELGDSALYFCASSETSLSYEQYFGPGTRLTVT.